This TCR beta chain was recorded in a study of blood T cells in healthy people across ages (dated by TCRdb to 2015 to 2017). Turning to the overall study: In model experiments, roughly one uniquely barcoded TCR beta cDNA molecule per two T cells was captured by template switching. To track age-related changes in TCR beta repertoire diversity, the study relied on deep sequencing normalized with unique cDNA molecular identifiers. The donors were divided into four age groups: young (average roughly 15 years), middle-aged (about 39), aged (about 60) and long-lived (around 80). To avoid experimental bias, donors of different ages were spread randomly across the sequencing lanes. Two additional independent replicas of 1 million unique cDNA reads from the same blood draw were analyzed for two donors (one aged 18 to 30 and one aged 80 or older). General findings and caveats noted by the study authors: Observed TCR beta diversity per million T cells fell roughly linearly with age, and a significant reduction was already apparent by age roughly 41. Bulk unsorted PBMC profiling prevented conclusive comparison of naive and antigen-experienced compartments. A strong correlation was found between observed TCR beta diversity and the percentage of naive T cells measured by flow cytometry. Compared with the aged group, more naive CD4+ T cells, fewer expanded clones and increased TCR diversity were shown by the long-lived group, suggesting age selection. Because donor CMV infection status was unknown, age-related changes in expanded clonotypes were potentially confounded. Estimates of total diversity from one million sequenced T cells were regarded as lower bounds and underestimates.

Library preparation was by 5' RACE. TCRdb names Illumina HiSeq 2500 as the instrument used. A second 7 to 11 cycle PCR used a sample-barcoded 5' primer and a J-beta primer mix. Each TCR beta cDNA molecule received a unique molecular identifier from a template-switch 5' adaptor carrying 12 random nucleotides. Each sample yielded at least 2.5 million CDR3-containing paired-end reads. First-strand cDNA synthesis was performed from all RNA using the Mint cDNA synthesis kit, with priming by a TRBC-specific oligonucleotide. Following uracil-DNA glycosylase treatment, all cDNA underwent a first 18-cycle PCR with the universal primers M1SS and BC2_uni_R. As for how the authors treated the data: For normalization, 1 million high-quality reads, each with a distinct molecular identifier, were randomly selected from each sample. Instead of being binned into consensus sequences, reads with shared molecular identifiers were discarded. MiTCR, run with a Q25 quality threshold and the strictest error-elimination algorithm, handled CDR3 identification, clonotype clustering and error correction. A nonparametric unseen species model using Euler transformation provided a lower-bound estimate of total TCR beta diversity. TCRdb handled the public reads itself, with Q25 trimming in fastp and clone calling in MiXCR, and kept productive beta chains. Duplicate CDR3 protein sequences are folded into a single record with the most common DNA and genes. Here the V and J calls rest on TCRdb's processing, not on the authors' analysis. The table for this sample lists almost 800,000 distinct CDR3 sequences; 58% of them were counted only once. The ten top clones hold approximately 21% of the sample.

Donors were a few dozen systemically healthy Caucasian individuals from Russia aged roughly 6 to 90 years. Ten milliliters of peripheral blood were drawn from each donor into EDTA-treated Vacutainer tubes. Ficoll-Paque density-gradient centrifugation was used to isolate PBMCs, with at least 7 million per sample. Total RNA, at least 6 micrograms per sample, was extracted from PBMCs with Trizol reagent. Naive CD45RAhigh/CD27high T cell percentages were measured by flow cytometry on a PBMC aliquot from every donor. This clonotype appeared many times. The antigen it recognizes is unknown. No base quality information exists; no much larger clone differs at one position. Inclusive of the bounding cysteine and phenylalanine, the CDR3 is 15 residues long. The CDR3 DNA has 45 bases and is translated from base 1. Trimming takes 3 bases off V and 3 bases off J; junction bases not matched to a gene: 6. The germline V gene supplies CDR1 SNHLY and CDR2 FYNNEI.

The sample taken for sequencing was blood. The chain is encoded by TRBV2 joined to TRBJ2-3; TRBD2 fits 7 bases in the junction. This clonotype was obtained from a man aged 30 to 45 in good health. The CDR3 sequence is CASSDLGGTTDTQYF. Here is the DNA: TGTGCCAGCAGTGATTTGGGAGGGACTACAGATACGCAGTATTTT.